These T cell receptor beta chains were read from a single sample in a study of PD-1 blockade in classical Hodgkin lymphoma. Using immunoSEQ multiplex PCR, the repertoire was profiled, and TCRdb retains in-frame clones only, with some absent. The sample includes tens of thousands of clones, about two thirds of them seen just once. Material: peripheral blood mononuclear cells (PBMCs), obtained before the second cycle of nivolumab. The origin of the receptors is a human donor with classical Hodgkin lymphoma. CDR3s include the opening cysteine and the closing phenylalanine or tryptophan. The order of the fields is J gene, V gene, D gene, clone size, CDR3 protein, CDR3 DNA. A D gene is named only where the DNA matches it firmly. Size values are once, few and many counts, or a class for expanded clones, and some rows have none.

TRBJ1-1	TRBV2	TRBD1	.	CASSDGQGGEAFF	TGTGCCAGCAGTGACGGGCAGGGGGGTGAAGCTTTCTTT
TRBJ1-4	TRBV2	.	.	CASSGLDGSNEKLFF	TGTGCCAGCAGTGGACTGGACGGATCTAATGAAAAACTGTTTTTT
TRBJ2-1	TRBV28	.	.	CASDRGNYNEQFF	TGTGCCAGCGACAGAGGAAATTACAATGAGCAGTTCTTC
TRBJ2-1	TRBV5-8	.	.	CASRGLGYNEQFF	TGTGCCAGCAGAGGGCTAGGTTACAATGAGCAGTTCTTC
TRBJ2-2	TRBV10-1	.	once	CASSPRRNTGELFF	TGCGCCAGCAGTCCTAGGCGGAACACCGGGGAGCTGTTTTTT
TRBJ1-2	TRBV6-5	.	.	CASTYEEGYGYTF	TGTGCCAGCACCTACGAGGAGGGCTATGGCTACACCTTC
TRBJ1-2	TRBV10-3	.	once	CAISETLIYGYTF	TGTGCCATCAGTGAGACATTGATCTATGGCTACACCTTC
TRBJ2-5	TRBV13	.	few	CASSARTTGEETQYF	TGTGCCAGCAGCGCGCGGACGACCGGGGAAGAGACCCAGTACTTC
TRBJ2-1	TRBV6-5	TRBD1	.	CASSYQGDQFF	TGTGCCAGCAGTTACCAGGGGGATCAGTTCTTC
TRBJ2-7	TRBV6-8	.	.	CAPLRGHEQYF	TGTGCCCCCCTTCGGGGCCACGAGCAGTACTTC
TRBJ2-5	TRBV5-5	TRBD1	once	CASSSGDSGETQYF	TGTGCCAGCAGCTCCGGGGACAGTGGAGAGACCCAGTACTTC
TRBJ1-5	TRBV25-1	.	.	CASSEGGLRNQPQHF	TGTGCCAGCAGTGAAGGGGGACTGAGAAATCAGCCCCAGCATTTT
TRBJ1-6	TRBV7-9	.	.	CASSPEKGSKNSPLHF	TGTGCCAGCAGCCCCGAGAAAGGGTCGAAGAATTCACCCCTCCACTTT
TRBJ1-1	TRBV2	.	.	CASSPGRGFVTEAFF	TGTGCCAGCAGCCCCGGCCGTGGGTTTGTCACTGAAGCTTTCTTT
TRBJ2-5	TRBV19	TRBD1	.	CASIGQDQETQYF	TGTGCCAGTATTGGACAGGACCAAGAGACCCAGTACTTC
TRBJ1-1	TRBV5-4	.	.	CASSLEGSQGTEAFF	TGTGCCAGCAGCTTGGAGGGGAGTCAGGGAACTGAAGCTTTCTTT
TRBJ1-2	TRBV27	.	few	CASSLSALPSGEVYGYTF	TGTGCCAGCAGTTTATCAGCCCTCCCGTCAGGGGAGGTCTATGGCTACACCTTC
TRBJ2-7	TRBV7-9	TRBD2	.	CASSPGEGSYEQYF	TGTGCCAGCAGCCCGGGGGAGGGCTCCTACGAGCAGTACTTC
TRBJ1-1	TRBV2	.	.	CASSDRQRAMNTEAFF	TGTGCCAGCAGTGATAGACAGCGGGCCATGAACACTGAAGCTTTCTTT
TRBJ1-3	TRBV4-1	TRBD1	.	CASSHPGTGGSGNTIYF	TGCGCCAGCAGCCATCCCGGGACAGGGGGATCTGGAAACACCATATATTTT
TRBJ1-1	TRBV2	.	.	CASWGLGDTEAFF	TGTGCCAGCTGGGGGTTGGGGGACACTGAAGCTTTCTTT
TRBJ2-7	TRBV2	TRBD1	.	CASSEAGTGYEQYF	TGTGCCAGCAGTGAAGCGGGGACAGGCTACGAGCAGTACTTC
TRBJ1-6	TRBV6-1	.	.	CASTSLSALNSPLHF	TGTGCCAGCACCAGCTTATCGGCGTTGAATTCACCCCTCCACTTT
TRBJ1-2	TRBV5-1	.	.	CASSAAGGDYGYTF	TGCGCCAGCAGCGCGGCGGGGGGCGACTATGGCTACACCTTC
TRBJ2-7	TRBV11-1	.	.	CASSLMEGVGYEQYF	TGTGCCAGCAGCTTGATGGAGGGGGTCGGCTACGAGCAGTACTTC
TRBJ1-2	TRBV30	.	.	CAWLPAGIASGYTF	TGTGCCTGGTTACCCGCAGGGATCGCGTCTGGCTACACCTTC
TRBJ2-3	TRBV7-9	TRBD2	.	CASSLGRGDTDTQYF	TGTGCCAGCAGCTTAGGTCGGGGGGACACAGATACGCAGTATTTT
TRBJ1-2	TRBV21-1	.	.	CASSNKTYGYTF	TGTGCCAGCAGCAATAAGACCTATGGCTACACCTTC
TRBJ1-6	TRBV13	TRBD1	.	CASSLYPDRGSPLHF	TGTGCCAGCAGCTTATATCCGGACAGGGGCTCACCCCTCCACTTT
TRBJ2-1	TRBV29-1	TRBD2	few	CSGRLAGAYNEQFF	TGCAGCGGCCGACTAGCGGGGGCCTACAATGAGCAGTTCTTC
TRBJ1-6	TRBV7-2	.	.	CASSLLSYNSPLHF	TGTGCCAGCAGCCTCCTCTCCTATAATTCACCCCTCCACTTT
TRBJ1-5	TRBV29-1	TRBD1	.	CSVENRQGYQPQHF	TGCAGCGTTGAAAATCGACAGGGGTACCAGCCCCAGCATTTT
TRBJ2-1	TRBV4-1	TRBD1	.	CASSPYGTGLILEQFF	TGCGCCAGCAGCCCGTACGGGACAGGGCTTATCCTTGAGCAGTTCTTC
TRBJ2-1	TRBV15	TRBD2	once	CATSLLWGGDNEQFF	TGTGCCACCAGTCTTCTCTGGGGGGGGGACAATGAGCAGTTCTTC
TRBJ2-2	TRBV29-1	.	.	CSVVGENTGELFF	TGCAGCGTTGTGGGGGAAAACACCGGGGAGCTGTTTTTT
TRBJ1-4	TRBV30	TRBD1	few	CAWTRLGTANEKLFF	TGTGCCTGGACTCGACTCGGGACAGCTAATGAAAAACTGTTTTTT
TRBJ2-2	TRBV18	.	.	CASSPEQDSTGELFF	TGTGCCAGCTCACCGGAACAGGACTCCACCGGGGAGCTGTTTTTT
TRBJ2-7	TRBV11-1	.	.	CASSLDEKVHEQYF	TGTGCCAGCAGCTTAGACGAAAAGGTCCACGAGCAGTACTTC
TRBJ2-5	TRBV12-5	.	.	CASGLPSGASDSTYPSQETQYF	TGTGCTAGTGGTTTGCCCTCGGGCGCAAGCGACTCAACCTACCCCTCACAAGAGACCCAGTACTTC
TRBJ2-7	TRBV7-5	.	.	CARSLTRQGWSYEQYF	TGTGCCAGAAGCCTAACTCGGCAAGGGTGGTCCTACGAGCAGTACTTC
TRBJ2-7	TRBV11-2	.	.	CASSLETTGYEQYF	TGTGCCAGCAGCTTAGAAACGACAGGATACGAGCAGTACTTC
TRBJ1-1	TRBV7-3	.	.	CASSLTGGTEAFF	TGTGCCAGCAGCCTAACGGGCGGCACTGAAGCTTTCTTT
TRBJ2-2	TRBV19	.	once	CASSPGPRDGRTGELFF	TGTGCCAGTAGTCCCGGCCCCCGGGACGGGAGAACCGGGGAGCTGTTTTTT
TRBJ1-6	TRBV30	.	medium-sized	CAWSNGGKESPLHF	TGTGCCTGGAGTAACGGGGGTAAAGAATCACCCCTCCACTTT
TRBJ1-2	TRBV7-8	.	.	CASSLRMFDGYTF	TGTGCCAGCAGCTTACGCATGTTTGACGGCTACACCTTC
TRBJ1-4	TRBV7-4	.	.	CARTGLATNEKLFF	TGTGCCAGGACCGGACTAGCAACTAATGAAAAACTGTTTTTT
TRBJ1-2	TRBV6-6	TRBD1	.	CASSLTDTGAGGYTF	TGTGCCAGCAGTTTAACCGATACAGGGGCTGGTGGCTACACCTTC
TRBJ2-1	TRBV6-1	.	.	CASSVEYYNEQFF	TGTGCCAGCAGTGTAGAATACTACAATGAGCAGTTCTTC